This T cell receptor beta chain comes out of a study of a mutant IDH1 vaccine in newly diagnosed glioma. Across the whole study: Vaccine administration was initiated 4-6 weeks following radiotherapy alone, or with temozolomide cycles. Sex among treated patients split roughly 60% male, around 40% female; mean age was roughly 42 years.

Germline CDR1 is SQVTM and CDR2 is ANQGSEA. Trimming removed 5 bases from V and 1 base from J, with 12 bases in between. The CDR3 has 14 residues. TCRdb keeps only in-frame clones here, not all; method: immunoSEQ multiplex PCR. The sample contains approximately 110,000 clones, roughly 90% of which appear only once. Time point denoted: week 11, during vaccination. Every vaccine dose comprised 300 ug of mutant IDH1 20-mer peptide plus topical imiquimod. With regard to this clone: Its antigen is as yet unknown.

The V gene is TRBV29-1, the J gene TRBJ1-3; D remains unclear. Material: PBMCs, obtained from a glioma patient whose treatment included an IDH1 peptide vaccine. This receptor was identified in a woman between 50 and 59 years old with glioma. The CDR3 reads CSVLPGVSGNTIYF. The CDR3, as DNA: TGCAGCGTTCTCCCTGGGGTTTCTGGAAACACCATATATTTT.